These 12 T cell receptor beta chains originate from one sample sequenced in a study of cytomegalovirus exposure and HLA in healthy donors. The PCR employed 60 Vbeta primers together with 13 Jbeta primers. Data came from immunoSEQ multiplex PCR; TCRdb stores just in-frame clones and leaves some out. The sample consists of approximately 160,000 clones, about four fifths of them appearing once. The sequenced sample was PBMCs. The receptor source for this set is a woman aged 45-60 years in good health and CMV-seropositive.

This clone has only a few counts. The chain combines TRBV11-3 with TRBJ1-6, with 9 bases lining up with TRBD1. The J segment lost 6 bases and the V segment lost 3 bases, leaving 6 bases of the junction unmatched. The CDR3 is 16 amino acids. Germline values: CDR1 SGHNT, CDR2 YENEEA. CDR3 in amino acids: CASSLGTGSTNSPLHF. CDR3 in DNA: TGTGCCAGCAGCTTGGGGACAGGGTCGACTAATTCACCCCTCCACTTT.

This clone has only one observation. V gene TRBV5-4 combines with J gene TRBJ1-1; the D is unclear. With 1 base removed from V and 1 base from J, the gap between germline ends came to 11 bases. CDR3 length: 15 residues. Germline values: CDR1 SGHNT, CDR2 YYREEE (reference sequence). As DNA, the CDR3 is TGTGCCAGCAGCTTGCGGTCCGCGGGGAACACTGAAGCTTTCTTT. This translates into CASSLRSAGNTEAFF.

The chain recombines TRBV5-4 with TRBJ2-6; no clear D. Trimming stripped 1 base from V and 2 bases from J, with 7 bases between. CDR1 and CDR2 from the germline V gene are SGHNT and YYREEE (reference sequence). The CDR3 has 15 residues. CDR3 loop: CASSLPGPGANVLTF. The CDR3 region has the DNA TGTGCCAGCAGCTTGCCTGGGCCTGGGGCCAACGTCCTGACTTTC.

This chain joins TRBV18 and TRBJ2-7; 9 bases fit TRBD1. Germline V gene lookup returns CDR1 KGHSH and CDR2 LQKENI. V shed 6 bases, J shed 3 bases, and the junction held 9 bases outside the gene matches. This CDR3 region has 15 residues. CDR3 nucleotide sequence: TGTGCCAGCTCGCTCGTGGACAGGGGAGGCTACGAGCAGTACTTC. Translating gives CASSLVDRGGYEQYF.

The table lists this clone with a few counts. Mismatch with germline at one junction end may stem from a read error. This chain joins TRBV7-9 and TRBJ2-7; 8 nucleotides agree with TRBD1. CDR1 is SEHNR and CDR2 is FQNEAQ in the germline V gene (reference sequence). The CDR3 is 14 amino acids. Here the CDR3 DNA reads TGTTCCAGCAGCTTACGGGACAGGTTATACGAGCAGTACTTC. Translating gives CSSSLRDRLYEQYF.

The V and J genes are TRBV9 and TRBJ1-2; D remains ambiguous. Germline V gene data show CDR1 as SGDLS and CDR2 as YYNGEE. V was trimmed by 0 bases and J by 1 base, leaving 7 bases between them. The CDR3 contains 14 residues. CDR3 DNA sequence: TGTGCCAGCAGCGTAGAAGAGGATAACTATGGCTACACCTTC. It translates to CASSVEEDNYGYTF. Supplemented by reference TRBV9 and TRBJ1-2, the full variable domain reads DSGVTQTPKHLITATGQRVTLRCSPRSGDLSVYWYQQSLDQGLQFLIQYYNGEERAKGNILERFSAQQFPDLHSELNLSSLELGDSALYFCASSVEEDNYGYTFGSGTRLTVV.

The gene calls are TRBV7-9 and TRBJ2-7, with unresolved D. Between the trimmed V and J ends, which lost 2 bases and 6 bases, there was a span of 5 bases. In germline, CDR1 is SEHNR, CDR2 FQNEAQ (reference sequence). The CDR3 consists of 11 residues. CDR3 in DNA: TGTGCCAGCAGCTTACAGGCCGAGCAGTACTTC. It translates to CASSLQAEQYF.

The chain combines TRBV7-9 with TRBJ2-2, with a weak D call TRBD2 (5 bases). Trimming removed 7 bases from V and 1 base from J, with 10 bases in between. The germline V gene has CDR1 SEHNR and CDR2 FQNEAQ (reference sequence). The CDR3 spans 14 residues. CDR3 amino acids: CASTRGENTGELFF. DNA for the CDR3: TGTGCCAGCACCCGGGGAGAGAACACCGGGGAGCTGTTTTTT.

This clone was observed a handful of times. The chain combines TRBV5-1 with TRBJ1-6; maybe TRBD1 (5 bases). Germline lookup yields CDR1 SGHRS and CDR2 YFSETQ. Trimming stripped 0 bases from V and 9 bases from J, with 16 bases between. The CDR3 consists of 16 residues. The CDR3 DNA sequence: TGCGCCAGCAGCTTGGCGGTTCAGGGATTCGGTTCACCCCTCCACTTT. It yields the protein CASSLAVQGFGSPLHF.

This sequence joins TRBV18 and TRBJ2-1, with 7 bases matching TRBD1. Germline values: CDR1 KGHSH, CDR2 LQKENI. The CDR3 length is 16 residues. Trimming removed 3 bases from V and 8 bases from J; junction bases left unmatched: 13. For the CDR3, the DNA is TGTGCCAGCTCACCTAGAGGGGGCACCCCCAGGGATGAGCAGTTCTTC. Encoded protein: CASSPRGGTPRDEQFF.

For the CDR3, the DNA is TGTGCCACCAGAACCGGGACATCTAGCAATCAGCCCCAGCATTTT. Translation: CATRTGTSSNQPQHF. The chain joins TRBV15 to TRBJ1-5, with D perhaps TRBD1 (6 bases). Looked up from germline, CDR1 is LNHNV and CDR2 is YYDKDF (reference sequence). The V and J ends lost 6 bases and 0 bases respectively, with 12 bases between them. This CDR3 spans 15 amino acids.

The V and J genes are TRBV12-5 and TRBJ2-1; D may be TRBD1 (5 bases). There are 15 residues in the CDR3. V was shortened by 6 bases and J by 6 bases, with 18 bases between the two germline ends. In germline, CDR1 is LGHNT, CDR2 FRNRAP. CDR3 sequence reads: CASGPGGARSNEQFF. CDR3 in DNA: TGTGCTAGTGGCCCCGGTGGGGCAAGAAGCAATGAGCAGTTCTTC.